This record looks at one TCR beta chain sequence and its context. This receptor's antigen is unknown. Base quality data are lacking; no much larger clone is found one base away. Collection of tumor samples took place before definitive surgery or chemotherapy. Genomic DNA was extracted by the MD Anderson Biospecimen Extraction Resource, and TCR sequencing was done by the MD Anderson Cancer Genomics Laboratory. The 85 to 100 tumor samples underwent high-throughput TCR profiling with ImmunoSEQ. Turning to the authors' computational methods: Repertoire diversity metrics included richness (unique productive sequences), clonality, evenness and relatedness; Bhattacharyya coefficient assessed similarity between samples. Conclusions stayed consistent in a sensitivity analysis that left out TCRs with fewer than two reads. Drawn from immuneACCESS, this table holds only the in-frame rearrangements with V and J called that TCRdb kept. Clones are partly lost; checked studies trace under half to an unresolved V gene and leave the rest unexplained. D and trimming were read from the DNA, whereas the V and J calls and clone size are those reported in that table. The sample data list 8,500 to 10,000 clones, and about nine tenths of these were observed just once. The ten largest clones capture 1.5% to 2% of the sample.

The CDR3 goes from the cysteine to the phenylalanine over 16 residues. The DNA shown is the 48-base CDR3, in frame from base 1. CDR1 and CDR2 were assigned from the germline V gene as SGHDT and YYEEEE. Ends trimmed: V by 2 bases, J by 11 bases; bases unmatched to a gene: 16. This entry is derived from a study of high-grade serous ovarian cancer treatment subgroups (dated by TCRdb to the early 2020s). For the study in its entirety: A mean of roughly 14,000 reads and 7,494 unique TCR beta rearrangements per sample was generated by sequencing. The study profiled TCR beta repertoires in high-grade serous ovarian cancer patients grouped by complete gross resection or neoadjuvant chemotherapy response under a laparoscopic triage algorithm. The roughly 30-patient cohort included roughly 10 patients with no residual disease after primary surgery (R0), roughly 10 excellent NACT responders, and roughly 10 poor NACT responders. Each patient contributed one primary tumor and two metastatic tumor samples, giving some 90 samples in total. What the authors observed across the whole study: The TCR repertoire analyses centered on CDR3, leaving CDR1 and CDR2 unanalyzed. Bulk tumor TCR sequencing lacked spatial information, limiting insight into HGSC tumor complexity and diversity. TCR clonal relatedness showed a positive correlation with neoantigen level and a trend toward positive correlation with copy number variation and mutation load from whole-genome sequencing. Tumors from the same patient had repertoire similarity ranging from about 0.095 to 0.85, while tumors from different patients showed almost no similarity.

The source of this sequence is a human donor with high-grade serous ovarian cancer. The V gene is TRBV5-6 and the J gene is TRBJ2-3, with TRBD1 identical over 8 junction bases. Sequencing was performed on tumor tissue. The CDR3 sequence is CASSFPTGENTGEQYF. The bases read TGTGCCAGCAGCTTCCCGACAGGGGAGAACACCGGGGAGCAGTATTTT.